This entry describes one TCR beta chain. This record comes from a study of control samples from healthy donors and cancer patients. Using immunoSEQ multiplex PCR, the repertoire was profiled, and TCRdb retains in-frame clones only, with some absent. The table includes fewer than 200,000 clones, about 94% detected once. V was pared by 3 bases and J by 5 bases, with 13 bases of the junction left unmatched. Germline-derived CDR1 and CDR2 are SGHTA and FQGNSA. The CDR3 has 16 amino acids. The sample comprised blood. This chain connects TRBV7-2 to TRBJ2-7, with 7 bases aligning to TRBD1. This TCR was sampled from an older woman in good health. The CDR3 loop reads CASSFLGGRGSHEQYF. The CDR3 nucleotides are TGTGCCAGCAGCTTCTTAGGGGGCAGGGGATCGCACGAGCAGTACTTC.